The clone carrying this T cell receptor beta chain was recorded only once. The data derive from a study of blood T cell repertoires in COVID-19. Study overall: Samples of COVID-19 (acute and convalescent) were obtained from the United States, Italy and Spain.

Germline V gene sequence: CDR1 SGHNT, CDR2 YYREEE (reference sequence). The CDR3 has 14 residues. The V end was cut by 3 bases, the J end by 3 bases, with 12 bases between. The table came from immunoSEQ multiplex PCR; TCRdb's copy has only in-frame clones and leaves some out. The table has tens of thousands of clones, less than 90% seen once. The genes are TRBV5-4 and TRBJ1-2, with a tentative D call TRBD1 (6 bases). This receptor was identified in a man in his 60s with acute or convalescent COVID-19. The sample comprised peripheral blood. CDR3: CASSSGNRDYGYTF. The CDR3, as DNA: TGTGCCAGCAGCTCCGGGAACAGGGACTATGGCTACACCTTC. Full variable domain (remainder filled in from reference TRBV5-4 and TRBJ1-2): ETGVTQSPTHLIKTRGQQVTLRCSSQSGHNTVSWYQQALGQGPQFIFQYYREEENGRGNFPPRFSGLQFPNYSSELNVNALELDDSALYLCASSSGNRDYGYTFGSGTRLTVV.